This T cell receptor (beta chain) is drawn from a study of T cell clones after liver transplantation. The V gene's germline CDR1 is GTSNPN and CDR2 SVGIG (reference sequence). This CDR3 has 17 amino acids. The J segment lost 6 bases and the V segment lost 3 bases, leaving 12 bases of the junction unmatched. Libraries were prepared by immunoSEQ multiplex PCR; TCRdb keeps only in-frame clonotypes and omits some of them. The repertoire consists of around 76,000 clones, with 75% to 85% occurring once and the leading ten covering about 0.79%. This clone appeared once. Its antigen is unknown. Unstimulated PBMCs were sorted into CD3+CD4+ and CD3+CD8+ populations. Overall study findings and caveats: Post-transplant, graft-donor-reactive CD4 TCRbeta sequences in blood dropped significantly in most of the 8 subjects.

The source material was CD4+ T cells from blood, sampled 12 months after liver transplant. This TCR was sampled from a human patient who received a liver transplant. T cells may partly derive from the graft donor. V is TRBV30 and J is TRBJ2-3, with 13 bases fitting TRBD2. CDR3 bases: TGTGCCTGGAGGATCGGACTAGCGGGAGCCGGAGAGGATACGCAGTATTTT. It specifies CAWRIGLAGAGEDTQYF. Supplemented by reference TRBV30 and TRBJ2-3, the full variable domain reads SQTIHQWPATLVQPVGSPLSLECTVEGTSNPNLYWYRQAAGRGLQLLFYSVGIGQISSEVPQNLSASRPQDRQFILSSKKLLLSDSGFYLCAWRIGLAGAGEDTQYFGPGTRLTVL.